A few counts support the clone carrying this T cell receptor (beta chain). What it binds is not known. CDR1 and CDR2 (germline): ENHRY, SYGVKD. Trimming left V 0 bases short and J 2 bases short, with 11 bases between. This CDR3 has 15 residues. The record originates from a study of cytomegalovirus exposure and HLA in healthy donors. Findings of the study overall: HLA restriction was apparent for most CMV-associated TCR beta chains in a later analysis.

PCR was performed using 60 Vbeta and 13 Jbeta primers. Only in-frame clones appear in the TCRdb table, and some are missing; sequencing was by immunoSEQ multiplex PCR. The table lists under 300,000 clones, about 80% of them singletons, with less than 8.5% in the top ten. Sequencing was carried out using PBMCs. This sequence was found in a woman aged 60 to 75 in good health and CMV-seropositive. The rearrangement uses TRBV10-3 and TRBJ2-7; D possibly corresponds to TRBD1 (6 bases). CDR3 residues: CAISESAGDPYEQYF. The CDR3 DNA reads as TGTGCCATCAGTGAGTCGGCAGGGGACCCCTACGAGCAGTACTTC.